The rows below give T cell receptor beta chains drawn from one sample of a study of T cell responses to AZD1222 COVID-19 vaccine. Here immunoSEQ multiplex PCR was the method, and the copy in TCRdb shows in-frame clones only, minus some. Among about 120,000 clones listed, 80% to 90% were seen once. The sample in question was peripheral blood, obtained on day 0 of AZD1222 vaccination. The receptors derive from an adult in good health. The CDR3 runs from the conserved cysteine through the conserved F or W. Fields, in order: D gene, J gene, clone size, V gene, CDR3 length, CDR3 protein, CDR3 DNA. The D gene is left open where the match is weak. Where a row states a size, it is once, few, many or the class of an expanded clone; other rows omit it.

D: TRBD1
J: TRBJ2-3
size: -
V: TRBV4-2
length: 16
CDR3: CASSPKTGFSADTQYF
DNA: TGTGCCAGCAGTCCGAAGACAGGGTTTAGCGCAGATACGCAGTATTTT

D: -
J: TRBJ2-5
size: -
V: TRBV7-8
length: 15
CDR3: CASSSGGTGVETQYF
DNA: TGTGCCAGCAGCTCGGGGGGTACAGGGGTAGAGACCCAGTACTTC

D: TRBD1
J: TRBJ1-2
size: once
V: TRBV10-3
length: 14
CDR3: CAISPGTGNLGYTF
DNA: TGTGCCATCAGTCCCGGGACAGGGAATCTTGGCTACACCTTC

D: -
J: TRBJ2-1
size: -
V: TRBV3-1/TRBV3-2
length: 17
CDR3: CASSPTRTPASYNEQFF
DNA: TGTGCCAGCAGCCCGACCCGGACCCCGGCGTCCTACAATGAGCAGTTCTTC

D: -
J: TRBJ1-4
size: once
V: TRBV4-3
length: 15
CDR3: CASSQDWVTNEKLFF
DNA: TGCGCCAGCAGCCAAGATTGGGTCACTAATGAAAAACTGTTTTTT

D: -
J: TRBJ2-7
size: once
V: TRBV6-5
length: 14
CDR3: CASRTPSDRNEQYF
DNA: TGTGCCAGCAGAACCCCTTCAGATCGAAACGAGCAGTACTTC

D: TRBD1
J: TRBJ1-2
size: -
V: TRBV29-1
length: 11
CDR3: CSVGQPYGYTF
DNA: TGCAGCGTGGGACAGCCTTATGGCTACACCTTC

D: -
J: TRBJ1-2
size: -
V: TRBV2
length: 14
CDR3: CASIQGPSNYGYTF
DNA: TGTGCCAGCATCCAGGGCCCCTCTAACTATGGCTACACCTTC

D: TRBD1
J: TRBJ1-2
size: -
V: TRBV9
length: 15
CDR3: CASSFGQGVSYGYTF
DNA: TGTGCCAGCAGCTTCGGACAGGGGGTTAGCTATGGCTACACCTTC

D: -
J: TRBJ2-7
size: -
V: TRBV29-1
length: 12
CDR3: CSVVGHLYEQYF
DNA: TGCAGCGTTGTCGGTCACCTCTACGAGCAGTACTTC

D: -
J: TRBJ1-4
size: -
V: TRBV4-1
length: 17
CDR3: CASSHQRTGTNNEKLFF
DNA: TGCGCCAGCAGCCACCAACGAACCGGGACAAACAACGAAAAACTGTTTTTT

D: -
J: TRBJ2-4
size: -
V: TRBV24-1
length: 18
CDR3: CATSDLIAGHSGKNIQYF
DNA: TGTGCCACCAGTGATTTAATAGCCGGACATTCAGGCAAAAACATTCAGTACTTC

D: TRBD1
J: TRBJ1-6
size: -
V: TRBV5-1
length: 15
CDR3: CASSLSTGADSPLHF
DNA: TGCGCCAGCAGCTTGTCGACAGGGGCTGATTCACCCCTCCACTTT

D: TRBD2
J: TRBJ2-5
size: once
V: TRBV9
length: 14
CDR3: CASREGDSGTAQYF
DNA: TGTGCCAGCCGGGAGGGGGACTCAGGAACGGCCCAGTACTTC

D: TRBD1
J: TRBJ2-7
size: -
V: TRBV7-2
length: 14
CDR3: CASSLGQGMEEQYF
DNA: TGTGCCAGCAGCCTGGGACAGGGGATGGAAGAGCAGTACTTC

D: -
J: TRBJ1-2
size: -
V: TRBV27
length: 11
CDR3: CASGGVGGYTF
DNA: TGTGCCAGCGGAGGGGTAGGTGGCTACACCTTC

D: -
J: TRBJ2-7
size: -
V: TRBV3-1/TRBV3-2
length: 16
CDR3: CASSRKAGRFFYEQYF
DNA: TGTGCCAGCAGCCGGAAAGCCGGGAGATTTTTCTACGAGCAGTACTTC

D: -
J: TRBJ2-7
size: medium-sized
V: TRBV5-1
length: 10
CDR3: CASSSYEQYF
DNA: TGCGCCAGCAGCTCCTACGAGCAGTACTTC

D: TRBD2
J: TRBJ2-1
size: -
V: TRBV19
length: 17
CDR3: CASSIPSGRFSYNEQFF
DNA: TGTGCCAGTAGTATACCTAGCGGGAGATTCTCCTACAATGAGCAGTTCTTC

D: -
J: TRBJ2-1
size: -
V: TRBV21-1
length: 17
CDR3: CASSKALGVSSYNEQFF
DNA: TGTGCCAGCAGCAAAGCATTAGGGGTCAGCTCCTACAATGAGCAGTTCTTC

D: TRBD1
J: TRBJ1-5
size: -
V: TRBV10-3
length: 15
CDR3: CAISETGTGDQPQHF
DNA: TGTGCCATCAGTGAGACCGGGACAGGGGATCAGCCCCAGCATTTT

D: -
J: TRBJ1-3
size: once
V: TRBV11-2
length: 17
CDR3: CASSSLPPGVSGNTIYF
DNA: TGTGCCAGCAGCTCCCTCCCCCCCGGGGTCTCTGGAAACACCATATATTTT

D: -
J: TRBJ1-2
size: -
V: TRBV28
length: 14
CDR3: CASSLNLANYGYTF
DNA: TGTGCCAGCAGTTTAAATTTGGCTAACTATGGCTACACCTTC

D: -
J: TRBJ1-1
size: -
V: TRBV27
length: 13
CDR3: CASSSTTGAEAFF
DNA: TGTGCCAGCAGTTCGACGACTGGAGCTGAAGCTTTCTTT

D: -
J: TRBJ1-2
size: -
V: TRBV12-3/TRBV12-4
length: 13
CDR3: CASSLGGSYGYTF
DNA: TGTGCCAGCAGTTTGGGGGGCTCCTATGGCTACACCTTC

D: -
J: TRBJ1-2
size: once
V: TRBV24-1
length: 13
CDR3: CATSVDSNYGYTF
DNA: TGTGCCACCAGTGTCGACTCTAACTATGGCTACACCTTC

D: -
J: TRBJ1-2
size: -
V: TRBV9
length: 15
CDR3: CASSRDQGANYGYTF
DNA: TGTGCCAGCAGTAGGGACCAGGGAGCTAACTATGGCTACACCTTC

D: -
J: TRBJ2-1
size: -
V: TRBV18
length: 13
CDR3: CASSPLRGNEQFF
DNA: TGTGCCAGCTCACCACTTCGAGGCAATGAGCAGTTCTTC

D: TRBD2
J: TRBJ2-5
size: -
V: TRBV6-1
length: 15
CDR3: CASSDPGLAGTLKYF
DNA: TGTGCCAGCAGTGACCCGGGACTAGCGGGGACCCTCAAGTACTTC

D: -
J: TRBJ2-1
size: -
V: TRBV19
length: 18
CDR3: CASSIDPPAEVSYNEQFF
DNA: TGTGCCAGTAGTATAGATCCACCAGCGGAGGTTTCCTACAATGAGCAGTTCTTC

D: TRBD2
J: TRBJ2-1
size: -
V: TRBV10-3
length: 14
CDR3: CAITPGLASNEQFF
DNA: TGTGCCATCACCCCGGGACTAGCTTCCAATGAGCAGTTCTTC

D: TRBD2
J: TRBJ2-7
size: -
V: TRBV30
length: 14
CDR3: CAWSLAGGPQEQYF
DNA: TGTGCCTGGAGCTTAGCGGGAGGGCCACAGGAGCAGTACTTC

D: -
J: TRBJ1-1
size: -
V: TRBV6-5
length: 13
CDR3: CASSHGAGAEAFF
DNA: TGTGCCAGCAGCCATGGGGCAGGGGCTGAAGCTTTCTTT

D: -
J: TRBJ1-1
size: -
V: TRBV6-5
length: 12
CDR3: CASGWVGAEAFF
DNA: TGTGCCAGCGGGTGGGTAGGCGCTGAAGCTTTCTTT

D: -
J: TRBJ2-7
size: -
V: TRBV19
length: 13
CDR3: CASSIVGSYEQYF
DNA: TGTGCCAGTAGTATAGTGGGCTCCTACGAGCAGTACTTC

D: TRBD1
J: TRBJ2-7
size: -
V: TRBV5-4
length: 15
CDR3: CASRRTGGKFYEQYF
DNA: TGTGCCAGCAGAAGAACAGGGGGCAAATTTTACGAGCAGTACTTC

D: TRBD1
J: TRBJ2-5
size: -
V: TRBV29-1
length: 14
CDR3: CSVNLGQGGETQYF
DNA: TGCAGCGTGAACCTGGGACAGGGTGGGGAGACCCAGTACTTC

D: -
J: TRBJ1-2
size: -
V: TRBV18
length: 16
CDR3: CASSPRQGNGNYGYTF
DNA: TGTGCCAGCTCACCCCGTCAGGGGAACGGTAACTATGGCTACACCTTC

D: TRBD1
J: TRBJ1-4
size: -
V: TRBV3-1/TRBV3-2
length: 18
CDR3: CASSPRIGQGAGNEKLFF
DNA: TGTGCCAGCAGCCCCAGGATCGGACAGGGGGCTGGTAATGAAAAACTGTTTTTT

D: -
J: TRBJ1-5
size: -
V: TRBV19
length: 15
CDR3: CASSIWGTSNQPQHF
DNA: TGTGCCAGTAGTATTTGGGGAACGAGCAATCAGCCCCAGCATTTT

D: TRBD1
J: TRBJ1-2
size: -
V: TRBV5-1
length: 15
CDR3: CASSQGQGGYYGYTF
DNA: TGCGCCAGCAGCCAGGGACAGGGGGGCTACTATGGCTACACCTTC

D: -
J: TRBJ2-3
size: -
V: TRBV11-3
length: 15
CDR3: CASSFTRGSTDTQYF
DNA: TGTGCCAGCAGCTTTACCCGGGGAAGCACAGATACGCAGTATTTT

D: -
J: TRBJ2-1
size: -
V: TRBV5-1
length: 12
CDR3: CASKSSGDEQFF
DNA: TGCGCCAGCAAATCCTCGGGCGATGAGCAGTTCTTC

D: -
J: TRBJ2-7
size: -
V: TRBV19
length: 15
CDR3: CASSIVGSFSYEQYF
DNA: TGTGCCAGTAGTATAGTGGGCAGCTTCTCCTACGAGCAGTACTTC

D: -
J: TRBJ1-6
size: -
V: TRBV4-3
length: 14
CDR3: CASSQDPRNSPLHF
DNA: TGCGCCAGCAGCCAAGATCCTCGGAATTCACCCCTCCACTTT

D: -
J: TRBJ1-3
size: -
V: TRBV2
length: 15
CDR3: CASSEARVVGNTIYF
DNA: TGTGCCAGCAGTGAAGCGCGCGTGGTAGGAAACACCATATATTTT

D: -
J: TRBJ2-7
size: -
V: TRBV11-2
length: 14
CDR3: CASSQARDSYEQYF
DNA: TGTGCCAGCAGCCAGGCCAGGGACTCCTACGAGCAGTACTTC

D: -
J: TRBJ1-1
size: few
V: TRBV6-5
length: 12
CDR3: CASRKDSGDAFF
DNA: TGTGCCAGCAGGAAGGACAGTGGGGATGCTTTCTTT

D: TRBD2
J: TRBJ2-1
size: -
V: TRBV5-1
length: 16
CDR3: CASSLYSWLAGAEQFF
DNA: TGCGCCAGCAGCTTGTATTCTTGGCTAGCGGGGGCCGAGCAGTTCTTC

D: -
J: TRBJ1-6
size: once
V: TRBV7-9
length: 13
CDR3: CASSLVPESPLHF
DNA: TGTGCCAGCAGCTTAGTCCCGGAATCACCCCTCCACTTT

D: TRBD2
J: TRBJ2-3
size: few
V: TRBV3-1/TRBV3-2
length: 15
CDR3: CASSQGAGDTDTQYF
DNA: TGTGCCAGCAGCCAAGGAGCGGGGGACACAGATACGCAGTATTTT

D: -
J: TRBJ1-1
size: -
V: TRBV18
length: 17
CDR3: CASSPRGGRVTNTEAFF
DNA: TGTGCCAGCTCACCACGCGGGGGCCGCGTAACGAACACTGAAGCTTTCTTT

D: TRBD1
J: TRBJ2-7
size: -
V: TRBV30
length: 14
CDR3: CAWSVTGDVGEQYF
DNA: TGTGCCTGGAGTGTTACAGGGGACGTGGGCGAGCAGTACTTC

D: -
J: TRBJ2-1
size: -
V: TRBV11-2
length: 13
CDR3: CASSTQLYNEQFF
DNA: TGTGCCAGCAGCACCCAACTGTACAATGAGCAGTTCTTC

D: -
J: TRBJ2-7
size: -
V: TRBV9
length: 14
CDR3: CASSVGTGLGEQYF
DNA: TGTGCCAGCAGCGTTGGAACAGGGCTTGGCGAGCAGTACTTC

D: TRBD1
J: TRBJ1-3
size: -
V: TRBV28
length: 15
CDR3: CASSLDRERGNTIYF
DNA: TGTGCCAGCAGCCTTGACAGGGAAAGAGGAAACACCATATATTTT

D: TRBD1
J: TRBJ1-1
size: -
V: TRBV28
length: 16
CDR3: CASSPRTGGWDTEAFF
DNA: TGTGCCAGCAGTCCACGGACAGGGGGCTGGGACACTGAAGCTTTCTTT